A single sample is the source of the 31 T cell receptor beta chains below, sequenced in a study of type 1 and type 2 diabetes patients. Genomic DNA was the PCR template. The TCR beta CDR3 region was amplified using 30 forward and 13 reverse primers. MiXCR was run by TCRdb on the multiplex PCR reads, yielding one entry per CDR3 protein. Here the sample spans about 250,000 distinct CDR3 sequences, around 47% being singletons. Sequencing was done on a sample of peripheral blood mononuclear cells (PBMCs). The receptors were sampled from a man aged 18 to 30 with type 2 diabetes.

The genes are TRBV6-5 and TRBJ2-2; 8 positions match TRBD1. Per germline, CDR1 MNHEY and CDR2 SVGAGI. V lost 10 bases, J lost 0 bases, and 10 bases stayed unmatched. The CDR3 spans 16 residues. For the CDR3, the DNA is TGTGCCATCAGCCACGGACAGGGTTCGAACACCGGGGAGCTGTTTTTT. It specifies CAISHGQGSNTGELFF.

Comments on this clonotype: A single base separates this from a much larger clone, so it may be a read error. The DNA for the CDR3 is TGTGCCAGTAGGACAGGGACCCGGGAGCTGTTTTTT. As protein: CASRTGTRELFF. The genes are TRBV19 and TRBJ2-2, with 7 nucleotides matching TRBD1. In germline, CDR1 is LNHDA, CDR2 SQIVND (reference sequence). CDR3 length equals 12 residues. V dropped 6 bases and J dropped 9; count of bases not matched to a gene: 4.

This clonotype has only one observation. This sequence joins TRBV10-3 and TRBJ2-1; D possibly matches TRBD1 or TRBD2 (7 bases each). V was pared by 10 bases and J by 4 bases, with 17 bases between. CDR3 length: 14 amino acids. Germline CDR1 ENHRY, CDR2 SYGVKD. Here the CDR3 DNA reads TGTGCCACCAGGGAGGGACAGAGTTACAATGAGCAGTTCTTC. Its translation: CATREGQSYNEQFF.

The chain combines TRBV6-1 with TRBJ2-7; TRBD2 aligns across 7 bases. CDR1 is MNHNS, CDR2 SASEGT, per germline. There are 15 residues in the CDR3. The junction had 11 bases not matched to a gene; V was cut back by 4 bases and J by 5 bases. CDR3 sequence reads: CASSGGIGEGHEQYF. The DNA of the CDR3 is TGTGCCAGCAGTGGGGGTATAGGGGAGGGCCACGAGCAGTACTTC.

The chain employs TRBV10-1 and TRBJ2-3, with 11 bases fitting TRBD1. Germline V gene data show CDR1 as WNHNN and CDR2 as SYGVQD (reference sequence). The CDR3 sequence is 16 residues long. The V and J ends lost 6 bases and 5 bases, in that order; junction bases with no gene match: 10. CDR3 in amino acids: CASRAGTGGRGDTQYF. CDR3 DNA sequence: TGCGCCAGCAGAGCCGGGACAGGGGGGCGAGGAGATACGCAGTATTTT.

The rearrangement joins TRBV19 to TRBJ1-2, with a possible D match to TRBD1 (6 bases). This CDR3 region has 11 residues. Per the germline V gene, CDR1 is LNHDA and CDR2 is SQIVND (reference sequence). V was cut by 10 bases and J by 7 bases, with 13 bases left in between. CDR3 residues: CATLRGAGYTF. In nucleotides, the CDR3 is TGTGCCACCCTCCGGGGGGCTGGCTACACCTTC.

J is TRBJ2-7 and V is TRBV30; 10 bases match TRBD1. After removal of 3 bases from V and 3 bases from J, the junction contained 11 bases not matched to a gene. The CDR3 totals 16 residues. CDR1 is GTSNPN, CDR2 SVGIG, per germline (reference sequence). CDR3 region: CAWSPNPGTGVYEQYF. CDR3 coding DNA: TGTGCCTGGAGCCCAAATCCCGGGACAGGGGTCTACGAGCAGTACTTC.

The chain joins TRBV19 to TRBJ2-2; D is undetermined. The CDR3 runs 13 residues. Germline V CDR1 and CDR2: LNHDA, SQIVND (reference sequence). V lost 3 bases and J lost 3, with 5 bases in between. CDR3 residues: CASSIGYTGELFF. CDR3 nucleotide sequence: TGTGCCAGTAGTATTGGGTACACCGGGGAGCTGTTTTTT.

The genes are TRBV12-3 or TRBV12-4 and TRBJ2-1, with a tentative D call TRBD1 (6 bases). The CDR3 loop spans 16 amino acids. The V and J ends lost 7 bases and 4 bases respectively, with 20 bases between them. The CDR3 nucleotides read TGTGCCAGCATCATTGGGGCAGGGGCACTATACAATGAGCAGTTCTTC. This codes for CASIIGAGALYNEQFF.

The V call is TRBV7-6, the J call TRBJ2-2, with 12 bases that match TRBD2. The CDR3 has 17 amino acids. CDR1 is SGHVS and CDR2 is FNYEAQ in the germline V gene. Trimming removed 4 bases from V and 3 bases from J; junction bases left unmatched: 6. The CDR3 DNA reads TGTGCCAGCAGCTCCAGGACTAGCGGGACCGACACCGGGGAGCTGTTTTTT. Amino acids: CASSSRTSGTDTGELFF.

This clonotype showed up just a few times. A read error may produce the germline difference seen at one junction end. The chain is built from TRBV20-1 and TRBJ1-6, with D maybe TRBD1 (5 bases). In germline, CDR1 is DFQATT, CDR2 SNEGSKA (reference sequence). The CDR3 is made up of 15 amino acids. In DNA form, the CDR3 reads TGCAGTGCTAGGGGACGGGGAAGGTATAAGTCACCCCTCCACTTT. Protein sequence: CSARGRGRYKSPLHF.

There are a few counts of this clonotype. This chain uses TRBV28 with TRBJ1-4; 9 bases are shared with TRBD1. Germline CDR1 reads MDHEN; CDR2 reads SYDVKM. V was pared by 5 bases and J by 2 bases, with 6 bases of the junction left unmatched. This CDR3 comprises 16 residues. The CDR3 DNA sequence: TGTGCCAGCAGTCTAGGGGACAGGGCTACTAATGAAAAACTGTTTTTT. Translating it yields CASSLGDRATNEKLFF. Combining the CDR3 with reference TRBV28 and TRBJ1-4 gives the whole variable domain DVKVTQSSRYLVKRTGEKVFLECVQDMDHENMFWYRQDPGLGLRLIYFSYDVKMKEKGDIPEGYSVSREKKERFSLILESASTNQTSMYLCASSLGDRATNEKLFFGSGTQLSVL.

The CDR3 is CASSLPLLSYEQYF. DNA of the CDR3: TGTGCCAGCAGTTTGCCCCTACTCTCCTACGAGCAGTACTTC. The V gene is TRBV7-2, the J gene TRBJ2-7; the D is unclear. The CDR3 is 14 amino acids. Between the trimmed V and J ends, which lost 6 bases and 0 bases, there was a span of 12 bases. Germline V lookup: CDR1 SGHTA, CDR2 FQGNSA.

The V gene is TRBV20-1, the J gene TRBJ2-3; TRBD2 is a possible D gene (7 bases). V shed 3 bases and J shed 4 bases, with 17 bases lying between them. The CDR3 has 15 residues. The germline V gene encodes CDR1 DFQATT and CDR2 SNEGSKA (reference sequence). CDR3 sequence: CSASRSGGTPDTQYF. The CDR3 nucleotides read TGCAGTGCTAGTAGGTCGGGGGGCACCCCAGATACGCAGTATTTT.

This clonotype was counted a single time. The chain recombines TRBV25-1 with TRBJ2-3, with no clear D. Germline lookup yields CDR1 MGHDK and CDR2 SYGVNS. Trimming shortened V by 7 bases and J by 5 bases, and 13 bases separated the two germline ends. The CDR3 length is 13 residues. The CDR3: CASTKRDGDTQYF. CDR3 DNA sequence: TGTGCCAGCACAAAAAGAGATGGAGATACGCAGTATTTT. Filled out from reference TRBV25-1 and TRBJ2-3, the complete variable domain reads EADIYQTPRYLVIGTGKKITLECSQTMGHDKMYWYQQDPGMELHLIHYSYGVNSTEKGDLSSESTVSRIRTEHFPLTLESARPSHTSQYLCASTKRDGDTQYFGPGTRLTVL.

The rearrangement joins TRBV2 to TRBJ2-5, with D perhaps TRBD2 (6 bases). TRBJ2-1 explains the end of the DNA better; the J call may be wrong. Germline V gene lookup returns CDR1 SNHLY and CDR2 FYNNEI. The CDR3 runs 15 residues. The CDR3, as DNA: TGTGCCAGCAGTGAGGAGGGTCTGTCCGTGGATGAGCAGTTCTTC. Amino acids: CASSEEGLSVDEQFF.

J is TRBJ2-1 and V is TRBV5-1, with D possibly called TRBD1 or TRBD2 (5 bases each). V lost 5 bases to trimming and J lost 10 bases, with 22 bases between them. Germline V gene data show CDR1 as SGHRS and CDR2 as YFSETQ. The CDR3 is made up of 15 amino acids. The CDR3 protein is CASRNTGTPVVEQFF. The CDR3 DNA reads as TGCGCCAGCAGAAATACCGGGACCCCCGTAGTGGAGCAGTTCTTC.

This clonotype occurred once. One end of the junction fails to match germline, which may point to a read error. The chain employs TRBV28 and TRBJ1-5; 9 bases map to TRBD1. Germline values: CDR1 MDHEN, CDR2 SYDVKM. CDR3 length: 15 amino acids. CDR3 loop: CACSLGQGFRQPQHF. As DNA, the CDR3 is TGTGCCTGCAGTTTGGGACAGGGTTTTAGGCAGCCCCAGCATTTT. Looking up the rest from reference TRBV28 and TRBJ1-5 gives the full variable domain: DVKVTQSSRYLVKRTGEKVFLECVQDMDHENMFWYRQDPGLGLRLIYFSYDVKMKEKGDIPEGYSVSREKKERFSLILESASTNQTSMYLCACSLGQGFRQPQHFGDGTRLSIL.

This clonotype was seen only once. This chain joins TRBV19 and TRBJ1-2; no reliable D call. Germline values: CDR1 LNHDA, CDR2 SQIVND (reference sequence). CDR3 length equals 10 residues. The V and J ends lost 10 bases and 4 bases respectively, with 7 bases between them. The CDR3 DNA follows: TGTGCCACCCAATCCTATGGCTACACCTTC. Protein sequence: CATQSYGYTF. Combining the CDR3 with reference TRBV19 and TRBJ1-2 gives the whole variable domain DGGITQSPKYLFRKEGQNVTLSCEQNLNHDAMYWYRQDPGQGLRLIYYSQIVNDFQKGDIAEGYSVSREKKESFPLTVTSAQKNPTAFYLCATQSYGYTFGSGTRLTVV.

The chain employs TRBV6-1 and TRBJ1-2, with unresolved D. CDR3 size: 16 residues. V was shortened by 5 bases and J by 0 bases, with 16 bases between the two germline ends. Germline values: CDR1 MNHNS, CDR2 SASEGT. The CDR3 region is CASSSPDRRTNYGYTF. The CDR3 nucleotides read TGTGCCAGCAGTTCCCCGGATAGGAGAACTAACTATGGCTACACCTTC.

This clonotype was seen more than once but under ten times. The chain joins TRBV24-1 to TRBJ1-4; D is undetermined. In germline, CDR1 is KGHDR, CDR2 SFDVKD. V was cut by 2 bases and J by 5 bases, with 2 bases left in between. The CDR3 runs 12 residues. The CDR3 DNA sequence: TGTGCCACCAGTGATTCCAATGAAAAACTGTTTTTT. This gives the protein CATSDSNEKLFF.

This clonotype was seen only a few times. The V and J genes are TRBV7-8 and TRBJ2-2; D not certain. Trimming stripped 2 bases from V and 0 bases from J, with 7 bases between. The CDR3 has 15 residues. CDR1 SGHVS and CDR2 FQNEAQ come from the germline V gene. The CDR3 loop reads CASSLRAANTGELFF. The CDR3 bases are TGTGCCAGCAGCTTACGGGCTGCGAACACCGGGGAGCTGTTTTTT. Combining the CDR3 with reference TRBV7-8 and TRBJ2-2 gives the whole variable domain GAGVSQSPRYKVAKRGQDVALRCDPISGHVSLFWYQQALGQGPEFLTYFQNEAQLDKSGLPSDRFFAERPEGSVSTLKIQRTQQEDSAVYLCASSLRAANTGELFFGEGSRLTVL.

The chain has TRBV20-1 and TRBJ1-2, with 8 bases identical to TRBD1. CDR3 size: 13 residues. Germline assignment: CDR1 DFQATT and CDR2 SNEGSKA (reference sequence). CDR3 nucleotides: TGCGGGAGCTCGACAGGGGCTAACTATGGCTACACCTTC. It encodes CGSSTGANYGYTF.

The chain has TRBV15 and TRBJ1-5; TRBD1 matches at 11 bases. The J segment lost 7 bases and the V segment lost 5 bases, leaving 10 bases of the junction unmatched. Germline V CDR1 and CDR2: LNHNV, YYDKDF (reference sequence). The CDR3 loop spans 16 amino acids. The CDR3 DNA reads as TGTGCCACCAGCTCCCGGGGACAGGGGGTTTCGCAGCCCCAGCATTTT. This translates into CATSSRGQGVSQPQHF. Together with reference TRBV15 and TRBJ1-5, the CDR3 gives the full variable domain: DAMVIQNPRYQVTQFGKPVTLSCSQTLNHNVMYWYQQKSSQAPKLLFHYYDKDFNNEADTPDNFQSRRPNTSFCFLDIRSPGLGDTAMYLCATSSRGQGVSQPQHFGDGTRLSIL.

This chain joins TRBV29-1 and TRBJ2-4; the D gene is possibly TRBD2 (5 bases). V dropped 1 base and J dropped 7 bases, with 17 bases sitting between them. This CDR3 is built from 15 residues. Germline values: CDR1 SQVTM, CDR2 ANQGSEA. The CDR3 loop reads CSVEGLSGLNNIQYF. For the CDR3, the DNA is TGCAGCGTTGAAGGCCTCAGCGGACTCAACAACATTCAGTACTTC.

This chain joins TRBV9 and TRBJ1-1, with D perhaps TRBD1 (6 bases). Trimming took 3 bases from V and 1 from J, leaving 16 bases between them. Germline values: CDR1 SGDLS, CDR2 YYNGEE. This CDR3 has 16 amino acids. CDR3 nucleotide sequence: TGTGCCAGCAGCGAGACAGGTGGTATATGGAACACTGAAGCTTTCTTT. Translating gives CASSETGGIWNTEAFF.

In its sample, this clonotype was seen once. This chain joins TRBV6-4 and TRBJ2-5; D call uncertain. V lost 6 bases to trimming and J lost 2 bases, with 13 bases between them. Germline V lookup: CDR1 MRHNA, CDR2 SNTAGT. The CDR3 consists of 14 residues. In DNA form, the CDR3 reads TGTGCCAGCAGCTTGTTTAACAAGCAAGAGACCCAGTACTTC. Protein: CASSLFNKQETQYF.

Comments on this clonotype: Germline and junction disagree at one end, which may indicate a read error. The CDR3 DNA is TGTGCCGGCAGTTTTCTCCCGACAGATGGCTACACCTTC. The encoded protein is CAGSFLPTDGYTF. The V gene is TRBV27, the J gene TRBJ1-2, with D maybe TRBD1 (5 bases). Germline V gives CDR1 MNHEY, CDR2 SMNVEV (reference sequence). CDR3 length: 13 residues.

The chain has TRBV15 and TRBJ2-5; either TRBD1 or TRBD2 may supply D (5 bases each). The germline V gene encodes CDR1 LNHNV and CDR2 YYDKDF (reference sequence). Trimming pared 1 base from V and 1 base from J, leaving 7 bases between. CDR3 size: 14 residues. The CDR3 region has the DNA TGTGCCACCAGCAGAGGAGGGGTCCAAGAGACCCAGTACTTC. It translates to CATSRGGVQETQYF.

The V and J genes are TRBV6-4 and TRBJ2-5; a weak D match, TRBD1 (6 bases). The V and J ends lost 6 bases and 1 base respectively, with 15 bases between them. Germline assignment: CDR1 MRHNA and CDR2 SNTAGT. The CDR3 has 15 residues. The CDR3 bases are TGTGCCAGCAGGCCCCCTACAGGGCGCCAAGAGACCCAGTACTTC. Protein sequence: CASRPPTGRQETQYF.

For this clonotype: Being one base from a much bigger clone, this may be a read error. The chain joins TRBV15 to TRBJ1-2; tentative D call: TRBD1 (5 bases). CDR1 is LNHNV, CDR2 YYDKDF, per germline (reference sequence). The V and J ends lost 5 bases and 12 bases respectively, with 31 bases between them. CDR3 length: 17 amino acids. Here the CDR3 reads CATSPTILTHVWWGHTF. The CDR3 DNA sequence: TGTGCCACCAGCCCTACAATCCTGACGCATGTATGGTGGGGCCACACCTTC.